The rows below give T cell receptor beta chains drawn from one sample of a study of cytomegalovirus exposure and HLA in healthy donors. Profiling relied on immunoSEQ multiplex PCR, and the TCRdb table lists in-frame clones only, not all of them. The sample yields 110,000 or so clones, about 83% seen once. The sample consisted of PBMCs. These receptor sequences come from a man aged 18 to 29 in good health and CMV-seronegative. CDR3s include the opening cysteine and the closing phenylalanine or tryptophan. The D gene is left open where the match is weak.

J | D | length | V | DNA | CDR3
TRBJ1-1 | . | 13 | TRBV15 | TGTGCCACCAGCAGAAGCGCCTCCTTATCAGCTTTCTTT | CATSRSASLSAFF
TRBJ1-2 | TRBD1 | 13 | TRBV7-2 | TGTGCCAGCAGCTTCGCCCGGGACAGGGGCGAGACCTTC | CASSFARDRGETF
TRBJ2-1 | TRBD1 | 14 | TRBV5-4 | TGTGCCAGCAGCCAGGGACAGGGGTTTGGTGAGCAGTTCTTC | CASSQGQGFGEQFF
TRBJ2-3 | TRBD2 | 15 | TRBV7-2 | TGTGCCAGCCGCGGGACTAGCGGGAGGGAAGATACGCAGTATTTT | CASRGTSGREDTQYF
TRBJ1-1 | TRBD1 | 15 | TRBV7-2 | TGTGCCAGCACCCAGAGGACAGGGTTGAACACTGAAGCTTTCTTT | CASTQRTGLNTEAFF
TRBJ2-1 | TRBD2 | 14 | TRBV10-3 | TGTGCCATCACGAGGACTAGCCGCTACAATGAGCAGTTCTTC | CAITRTSRYNEQFF
TRBJ2-2 | . | 15 | TRBV5-4 | TGTGCCAGCAGCGGCGGGGGCATTAAGGCCGGGGAGCTGTTTTTT | CASSGGGIKAGELFF
TRBJ2-1 | . | 15 | TRBV2 | TGTGCCAGCAGAAAAACAGGGACCCCGCTGAGTGAGCAGTTCTTC | CASRKTGTPLSEQFF
TRBJ2-5 | TRBD1 | 15 | TRBV15 | TGTGCCACCAGCAGGCACCGGGACAGGGGAGAGACCCAGTACTTC | CATSRHRDRGETQYF
TRBJ1-5 | . | 15 | TRBV6-1 | TGTGCCAGCAGAACCAACTCCGGGGAGGGGCCGCCCCAGCATTTT | CASRTNSGEGPPQHF
TRBJ2-7 | . | 16 | TRBV15 | TGTGCCACCAGCAGAGATCGTAGTGGGCGTCTCTACGAGCAGTACTTC | CATSRDRSGRLYEQYF